The clone carrying this T cell receptor (beta chain) is medium-sized (0.01 to 0.1%) in the sample. Its target is unknown. Purified naive CD4+ T cells were depleted of CD25+ Tregs. After constant-region reverse-primer amplification, full-length variable regions underwent semi-nested PCR with Nested Universal Primer A. TCRdb recomputed calls from the 5' RACE reads with MiXCR, one row per CDR3 protein. Of 13,000 or so distinct CDR3 sequences in the sample, less than 25% were seen once. General study findings and limits: Tumor-infiltrating Treg TCR alpha and beta sequences overlapped most with tumor naive CD4+ T cells, then blood naive. Tumor memory CD4+ T cell TCR gene usage was found to cluster with blood and lymph node memory CD4+ cells and with lymph node naive CD4+ cells.

Trimming cost V 2 bases and J 6 bases, with 6 bases left between them. From germline, CDR1 is SGHDT and CDR2 YYEEEE. The CDR3 length is 11 residues. The sequencing sample was made of naive CD4+ T cells sorted from blood. Subset reported: naive CD4+ T cells, CD4+CD45RA+CD25-. The receptor was isolated from a female donor with breast cancer. The V and J genes are TRBV5-6 and TRBJ2-7; D not resolved. CDR3 bases: TGTGCCAGCAGCTTCCACACCGAGCAGTACTTC. Its protein product is CASSFHTEQYF.